The 16 T cell receptor beta chains reported below all come from one sample, sequenced in a study of cytomegalovirus exposure and HLA in healthy donors. Primers: 60 Vbeta forward and 13 Jbeta reverse. TCRdb's table, derived via immunoSEQ multiplex PCR, lists solely in-frame clones and lacks some. Among more than 150,000 clones, more than 80% were seen once, and the ten largest hold 0.65% to 0.75%. Sequenced material: PBMCs. These receptors were taken from a boy between 10 and 17 years old in good health and CMV-seronegative.

The chain carries TRBV9 and TRBJ2-7; TRBD1 agrees at 7 bases. V lost 5 bases, J lost 2 bases, and 7 bases stayed unmatched. From germline, CDR1 is SGDLS and CDR2 YYNGEE. This CDR3 contains 14 residues. The CDR3 protein is CASSHGQETYEQYF. The CDR3 DNA sequence: TGTGCCAGCAGTCATGGACAGGAGACCTACGAGCAGTACTTC.

The chain joins TRBV11-3 to TRBJ2-1, with 7 bases aligning to TRBD2. Trimming cost V 1 base and J 3 bases; bases outside gene matches: 6. This CDR3 region has 16 residues. The V gene's germline CDR1 is SGHNT and CDR2 YENEEA. DNA of the CDR3: TGTGCCAGCAGCTTAGGGGCGGGAGAAGTCTACAATGAGCAGTTCTTC. Its protein product is CASSLGAGEVYNEQFF. Variable domain in full (rest from reference TRBV11-3 and TRBJ2-1): EAGVVQSPRYKIIEKKQPVAFWCNPISGHNTLYWYLQNLGQGPELLIRYENEEAVDDSQLPKDRFSAERLKGVDSTLKIQPAELGDSAVYLCASSLGAGEVYNEQFFGPGTRLTVL.

The chain employs TRBV19 and TRBJ2-1; 8 positions match TRBD2. This CDR3 region has 16 residues. After removal of 5 bases from V and 2 bases from J, the junction contained 8 bases not matched to a gene. The germline gives CDR1 LNHDA, CDR2 SQIVND (reference sequence). The CDR3: CASSFLTGGAYNEQFF. CDR3 sequence (DNA): TGTGCCAGTAGTTTTCTTACCGGGGGGGCCTACAATGAGCAGTTCTTC.

This sequence joins TRBV4-1 and TRBJ2-7; D may be TRBD1 (6 bases). Trimming removed 3 bases from V and 1 base from J, with 13 bases in between. Germline V gene sequence: CDR1 MGHRA, CDR2 YSYEKL. The length of the CDR3 is 15 residues. CDR3 protein: CASSQSRDTSYEQYF. For the CDR3, the DNA is TGCGCCAGCAGCCAGAGCCGGGACACTTCCTACGAGCAGTACTTC.

This chain links TRBV5-4 with TRBJ1-3; D remains ambiguous. Germline V gene lookup returns CDR1 SGHNT and CDR2 YYREEE (reference sequence). This CDR3 comprises 13 residues. The V end was cut by 6 bases, the J end by 2 bases, with 9 bases between. The CDR3 loop is CASTTTPGNTIYF. Written as DNA, the CDR3 is TGTGCCAGCACCACTACCCCTGGAAACACCATATATTTT.

The V and J genes are TRBV11-3 and TRBJ2-3, with D possibly matching TRBD1 (5 bases). The CDR3 extends over 16 amino acids. Between the trimmed V and J ends, which lost 5 bases and 0 bases, there was a span of 15 bases. Germline assignment: CDR1 SGHNT and CDR2 YENEEA. CDR3 residues: CASSQGEGESTDTQYF. The CDR3 DNA reads as TGTGCCAGCAGCCAAGGGGAAGGCGAAAGCACAGATACGCAGTATTTT.

The gene calls are TRBV7-9 and TRBJ1-3; D uncertain. V gave up 3 bases and J gave up 4 bases, with 4 bases separating them. The CDR3 spans 12 residues. Germline CDR1 reads SEHNR; CDR2 reads FQNEAQ (reference sequence). CDR3 DNA: TGTGCCAGCAGCTTGCGCGGAAACACCATATATTTT. The encoded protein is CASSLRGNTIYF.

This clone appeared a few times. The rearrangement joins TRBV6-6 to TRBJ1-1; maybe TRBD1 (5 bases). The V and J ends lost 6 bases and 0 bases respectively, with 14 bases between them. Looked up from germline, CDR1 is MNHNY and CDR2 is SVGAGI (reference sequence). This CDR3 spans 15 amino acids. The CDR3 DNA reads TGTGCCAGCAGGAGGGGCGCGGGACTGAACACTGAAGCTTTCTTT. Translated, it gives CASRRGAGLNTEAFF.

V usage is TRBV5-5 and J usage is TRBJ2-5, with 15 bases fitting TRBD2. Germline V gene data show CDR1 as SGHKS and CDR2 as YYEKEE (reference sequence). The ends lost 1 base at V and 3 bases at J; junction bases unmatched: 7. The CDR3 has 18 amino acids. CDR3 in amino acids: CASSLRGLAGGGEETQYF. The DNA of the CDR3 is TGTGCCAGCAGCTTGCGGGGACTAGCGGGAGGAGGAGAAGAGACCCAGTACTTC. Complete variable domain (other parts from reference TRBV5-5 and TRBJ2-5): DAGVTQSPTHLIKTRGQQVTLRCSPISGHKSVSWYQQVLGQGPQFIFQYYEKEERGRGNFPDRFSARQFPNYSSELNVNALLLGDSALYLCASSLRGLAGGGEETQYFGPGTRLLVL.

This clone was seen ten or more times. In nucleotides, the CDR3 is TGTGCCAGTAGTCCAGGGGATTTGTTGGGAAACACCATATATTTT. Encoded protein: CASSPGDLLGNTIYF. This sequence joins TRBV19 and TRBJ1-3; D might be TRBD1 (6 bases). The germline V gene encodes CDR1 LNHDA and CDR2 SQIVND (reference sequence). The CDR3 runs 15 residues. Trimming removed 5 bases at V and 4 bases at J, with 15 bases between.

V is TRBV9 and J is TRBJ2-6; 7 nucleotides align to TRBD1. CDR3 size: 19 residues. Germline assignment: CDR1 SGDLS and CDR2 YYNGEE. With V trimmed by 3 bases and J by 0 bases, 12 bases remained unmatched. The CDR3 is CASSGPGTARTSGANVLTF. CDR3 nucleotide sequence: TGTGCCAGCAGCGGCCCCGGGACAGCTAGGACCTCTGGGGCCAACGTCCTGACTTTC.

The genes are TRBV13 and TRBJ2-5, with D uncertain. V dropped 0 bases and J dropped 2 bases, with 4 bases sitting between them. The CDR3 has 13 residues. CDR1 PRHDT and CDR2 FYEKMQ come from the germline V gene (reference sequence). The CDR3 spells CASSLGGQETQYF. Written as DNA, the CDR3 is TGTGCCAGCAGCTTAGGCGGTCAAGAGACCCAGTACTTC. Full variable domain (rest looked up from reference TRBV13 and TRBJ2-5): AAGVIQSPRHLIKEKRETATLKCYPIPRHDTVYWYQQGPGQDPQFLISFYEKMQSDKGSIPDRFSAQQFSDYHSELNMSSLELGDSALYFCASSLGGQETQYFGPGTRLLVL.

This clone was seen once. J is TRBJ2-2 and V is TRBV7-3, with D uncertain. Germline V CDR1 and CDR2: SGHTA, FQGTGA. V was cut by 4 bases and J by 0 bases, with 12 bases left in between. The CDR3 contains 16 residues. The CDR3 DNA reads as TGTGCCAGCAGCTCTAACGCCCTGGCGAACACCGGGGAGCTGTTTTTT. Protein product: CASSSNALANTGELFF.

The J gene is TRBJ1-5, the V gene TRBV10-3; 10 nucleotides align to TRBD1. Germline CDR1 and CDR2: ENHRY and SYGVKD. Trimming took 3 bases from V and 7 from J; bases not matched to a gene: 6. The CDR3 loop spans 15 amino acids. The CDR3 sequence: CAISDPGTGVQPQHF. DNA of the CDR3: TGTGCCATCAGTGACCCCGGGACAGGGGTACAGCCCCAGCATTTT.

V is TRBV27 and J is TRBJ2-1; D ambiguous. The CDR3 is made up of 17 amino acids. CDR1 and CDR2 (germline): MNHEY, SMNVEV (reference sequence). V was trimmed by 3 bases and J by 0 bases, leaving 15 bases between them. The CDR3 DNA follows: TGTGCCAGCAGTTTGAAGCGCGACCGGAGCTCCTACAATGAGCAGTTCTTC. As protein: CASSLKRDRSSYNEQFF.

The rearrangement joins TRBV28 to TRBJ1-3, with a weak D call TRBD1 (5 bases). The germline CDR1 and CDR2 sequences are MDHEN and SYDVKM. CDR3 length: 17 residues. Trimming cost V 6 bases and J 4 bases, with 22 bases left between them. The CDR3 nucleotides are TGTGCCAGCAGCCCCCCCTCCGGGAGGGGCGACGGAAACACCATATATTTT. Its translation: CASSPPSGRGDGNTIYF.